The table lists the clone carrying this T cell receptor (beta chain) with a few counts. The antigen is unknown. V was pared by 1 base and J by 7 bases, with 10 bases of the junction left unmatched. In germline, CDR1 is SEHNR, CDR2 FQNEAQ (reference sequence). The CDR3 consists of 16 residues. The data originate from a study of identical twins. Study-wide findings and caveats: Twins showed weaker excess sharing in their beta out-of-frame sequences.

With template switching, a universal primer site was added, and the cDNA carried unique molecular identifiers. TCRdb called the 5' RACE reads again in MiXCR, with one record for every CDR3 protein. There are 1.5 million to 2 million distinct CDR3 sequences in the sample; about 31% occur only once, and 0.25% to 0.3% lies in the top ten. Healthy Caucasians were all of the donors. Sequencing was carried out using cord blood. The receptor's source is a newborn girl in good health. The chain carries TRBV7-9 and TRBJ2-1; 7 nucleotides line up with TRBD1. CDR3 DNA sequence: TGTGCCAGCAGCTTAGGGCCTCGGGGACAGCTAAATGAGCAGTTCTTC. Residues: CASSLGPRGQLNEQFF. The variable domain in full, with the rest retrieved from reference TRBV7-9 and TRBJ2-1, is DTGVSQNPRHKITKRGQNVTFRCDPISEHNRLYWYRQTLGQGPEFLTYFQNEAQLEKSRLLSDRFSAERPKGSFSTLEIQRTEQGDSAMYLCASSLGPRGQLNEQFFGPGTRLTVL.